This TCR beta chain was profiled in a study of T cells in Graves' hyperthyroidism and ophthalmopathy. The TCR beta CDR3 regions underwent amplification using RNA transcripts as the source. First-round RT-PCR targeting the TCR CDR3 was performed with the HTBI primer set. TCRdb reprocessed the multiplex PCR reads with MiXCR, giving one entry per CDR3 protein. The table has approximately 570,000 distinct CDR3 sequences, 15% to 20% seen once; the top ten hold about 50%. The sequence was collected from a man between 35 and 55 years old with Graves' ophthalmopathy. Input material: blood.

Here the CDR3 DNA reads TGCAGTGCTAAATGGGCCGGGGAGCTGTTTTTT. Translated: CSAKWAGELFF. The gene calls are TRBV20-1 and TRBJ2-2; no definite D call. Germline lookup yields CDR1 DFQATT and CDR2 SNEGSKA (reference sequence). V was pared by 4 bases and J by 6 bases, with 6 bases between. The CDR3 runs to 11 residues.